The present T cell receptor (beta chain) was sequenced within a study of metastatic and nonmetastatic thyroid tumors (dated by TCRdb to about 2020). At the level of the whole study: The researchers compared repertoires between peripheral blood samples and tumor or nodule tissue samples from patients with malignant or benign thyroid disease. Here is what the overall study found, with its caveats: TCR beta diversity was reported as significantly higher in malignant tumors than in benign nodules, in both blood and tumor samples.

No treatment had been received by any patient before thyroid surgery. Using T-cell receptor beta sequencing, the researchers looked back retrospectively at clinical samples from patients, gathered between about 2012 and 2019. The method was PCR. The instrument given in TCRdb is Illumina HiSeq 4000. High-throughput sequencing was used to profile the TCR beta-chain CDR3 region of each patient. On the authors' methods: Drawing on CDR3 differences between clinicopathological groups, the researchers built a classifier meant to tell apart patients with distant-metastatic papillary thyroid cancer. To measure repertoire diversity the researchers used the Shannon index, while the Morisita-Horn index served to gauge how similar the tumor and blood repertoires were. TCRdb reprocessing: public reads trimmed at Q25 with fastp, clones called with MiXCR, in-frame beta chains kept. The authors' filters were not applied to this entry. The sample table records just over 70,000 clones; 18% of these occur just once. The ten biggest clones cover 9.5% to 15% of the sample.

As for this clone: Its antigen remains undetermined. Base qualities are not at hand, and no much larger clone is one base apart.

CDR1 and CDR2 were assigned from the germline V gene (reference sequence) as GTSNPN and SVGIG. V is clipped by 1 base and J by 7 bases, and the sequence between their germline boundaries is 13 bases long. Measured from the cysteine to the phenylalanine, the CDR3 is 14 residues long. Only the CDR3 part of the read is kept: 42 bases, read in frame from the first base. This chain is built from TRBV30 and TRBJ1-4, with no reliable assignment of the D segment. Source material: blood. The TCR originated in a female donor with papillary thyroid cancer or a benign thyroid nodule (not recorded which). Some clones in this sample may be carry-over from other donors' samples. The DNA sequence follows: TGTGCCTGGAGTGATTCTAGGGAAGTTGAAAAACTGTTTTTT. This codes for CAWSDSREVEKLFF.